This T cell receptor (beta chain) was identified in a study of shared clonotypes between healthy human individuals. Clones were read by immunoSEQ multiplex PCR, and TCRdb kept only the in-frame ones, dropping some. This repertoire shows around 720,000 clones, roughly 73% found once; its top ten account for 1.5% to 2%. Specimen: memory CD4+ T cells sorted from blood. The subset: CD45RA-negative fraction. This sequence was found in a woman aged 30 to 39 in good health.

Here the CDR3 reads CASSLDRTYSGYTF. The CDR3 bases are TGTGCCAGCAGCTTGGATCGGACATACTCTGGCTACACCTTC. V and J are TRBV5-4 and TRBJ1-2, with D tentatively TRBD1 (5 bases). The CDR3 totals 14 residues. V lost 0 bases and J lost 7, with 13 bases in between. The V gene's germline CDR1 is SGHNT and CDR2 YYREEE (reference sequence).